Below, 8 T cell receptor beta chains from the same sample are listed, as sequenced in a study of regulatory T cells in long-lasting Graves disease. Library construction for TCR beta used iRepertoire HTBI primers and Arm-PCR of CDR3 regions. Each CDR3 protein gets one entry after TCRdb re-called the multiplex PCR reads with MiXCR. The data contain 200,000 to 250,000 distinct CDR3 sequences, around a fifth of them seen just once; the ten biggest clones take up around 11%. The time point was: newly diagnosed GD, antithyroid drugs for less than 3 months. RNA from PBMCs was the source of the TCR library. The same specimen was also included in a second study, on T cells in Graves' hyperthyroidism and ophthalmopathy.

Sequences were derived from peripheral blood mononuclear cells (PBMCs), sampled at new diagnosis, from a patient treated with antithyroid drugs. Source of these receptors: a woman in her 30s with Graves disease.

This clonotype was seen a few times. V usage is TRBV11-3 and J usage is TRBJ2-1; D is undetermined. This CDR3 has 17 amino acids. Germline V gene data show CDR1 as SGHNT and CDR2 as YENEEA. The V end lost 4 bases, the J end lost 0 bases, and 16 bases lay between the germline ends. The CDR3 sequence: CASSYPGPRSSYNEQFF. The CDR3 DNA is TGTGCCAGCAGCTACCCTGGCCCACGAAGCTCCTACAATGAGCAGTTCTTC. Full variable domain (outside the CDR3, taken from reference TRBV11-3 and TRBJ2-1): EAGVVQSPRYKIIEKKQPVAFWCNPISGHNTLYWYLQNLGQGPELLIRYENEEAVDDSQLPKDRFSAERLKGVDSTLKIQPAELGDSAVYLCASSYPGPRSSYNEQFFGPGTRLTVL.

J is TRBJ2-7 and V is TRBV5-4, with TRBD1 matching over 7 bases. After removal of 6 bases from V and 6 bases from J, the junction contained 12 bases not matched to a gene. This CDR3 spans 14 amino acids. The germline CDR1 and CDR2 sequences are SGHNT and YYREEE (reference sequence). This CDR3 reads CASTSRGDSSEQYF. The CDR3 DNA reads TGTGCCAGCACCTCCCGTGGGGACAGTTCCGAGCAGTACTTC.

This clonotype was counted many times. The J gene is TRBJ2-1, the V gene TRBV27, with unresolved D. Germline loops: CDR1 MNHEY, CDR2 SMNVEV (reference sequence). V gave up 3 bases and J gave up 10 bases, with 10 bases separating them. This CDR3 is built from 12 residues. The CDR3 spells CASSLGPAEQFF. The CDR3 nucleotides read TGTGCCAGCAGTTTGGGTCCGGCCGAGCAGTTCTTC.

This clonotype came up many times. The rearrangement joins TRBV28 to TRBJ1-2; the D gene is possibly TRBD1 (5 bases). CDR3 length: 16 residues. Deletions cut 5 bases from V and 8 bases from J, with 24 bases between. Per the germline V gene, CDR1 is MDHEN and CDR2 is SYDVKM. This CDR3 is CASSLRGGTPVTGYTF. Here the CDR3 DNA reads TGTGCCAGCAGTCTTAGGGGAGGGACCCCTGTGACGGGCTACACCTTC.

The sample holds many counts of this clonotype. The CDR3 coding sequence is TGTGCCTGGAGACCCCAGTTTGTAAACACTGAAGCTTTCTTT. Protein: CAWRPQFVNTEAFF. V usage is TRBV30 and J usage is TRBJ1-1; no clear D gene. Between the trimmed V and J ends, which lost 3 bases and 2 bases, there was a span of 13 bases. The CDR3 totals 14 residues. In germline, CDR1 is GTSNPN, CDR2 SVGIG (reference sequence).

The table lists this clonotype with many counts. This chain uses TRBV7-9 with TRBJ2-1; tentatively, D is TRBD1 (5 bases). There are 16 residues in the CDR3. Looked up from germline, CDR1 is SEHNR and CDR2 is FQNEAQ (reference sequence). Trimming left V 4 bases short and J 6 bases short, with 19 bases between. In DNA form, the CDR3 reads TGTGCCAGCAGCTCCCCCAGGGATTTGACTGGCAATGAGCAGTTCTTC. Translated, it gives CASSSPRDLTGNEQFF. The entire variable domain, with the rest obtained from reference TRBV7-9 and TRBJ2-1, is as follows: DTGVSQNPRHKITKRGQNVTFRCDPISEHNRLYWYRQTLGQGPEFLTYFQNEAQLEKSRLLSDRFSAERPKGSFSTLEIQRTEQGDSAMYLCASSSPRDLTGNEQFFGPGTRLTVL.

This clonotype has ten or more counts. This rearrangement joins TRBV6-1 to TRBJ1-2; possibly TRBD1 for D (5 bases). The germline CDR1 and CDR2 sequences are MNHNS and SASEGT. V was shortened by 6 bases and J by 2 bases, with 13 bases between the two germline ends. This CDR3 is 14 amino acids long. CDR3 sequence reads: CASSDRDVNYGYTF. CDR3 bases: TGTGCCAGCAGCGACCGGGACGTGAACTATGGCTACACCTTC.

A note on this clonotype: A read error is the likely source, as a far larger clone sits one nucleotide away. The chain has TRBV2 and TRBJ2-5; TRBD1 matches 9 bases. The J call is in doubt because the DNA end fits TRBJ2-1 better. Germline V gene data show CDR1 as SNHLY and CDR2 as FYNNEI. The CDR3 is made up of 17 amino acids. This CDR3 reads CASSEASPGTGTNEQFF. The DNA for the CDR3 is TGTGCCAGCAGCGAAGCCAGCCCCGGGACAGGGACCAATGAGCAGTTCTTC.